This TCR beta chain was retrieved from a study of a mutant IDH1 vaccine in newly diagnosed glioma. CDR1 is MNHEY and CDR2 is SVGAGI in the germline V gene. CDR3 length: 15 amino acids. With 8 bases removed from V and 1 base from J, the gap between germline ends came to 15 bases. This table comes from immunoSEQ multiplex PCR, and its TCRdb copy is limited to in-frame clones, with some not included. The data show around 38,000 clones, approximately 83% seen once. The time point denotes: week 5, during vaccination. A single vaccine dose contained 300 ug of mutant IDH1 20-mer peptide, and topical imiquimod was used with it. A remark on this clone: Its antigen is currently unknown.

This specimen consisted of PBMCs, obtained from a glioma patient whose treatment included an IDH1 peptide vaccine. The chain is built from TRBV6-5 and TRBJ1-5; D is possibly TRBD1 (5 bases). The clonotype originates from a man younger than 45 with glioma. CDR3 bases: TGTGCCAGCTCGCCCCGGCAGGGAAGCAATCAGCCCCAGCATTTT. The encoded protein is CASSPRQGSNQPQHF.